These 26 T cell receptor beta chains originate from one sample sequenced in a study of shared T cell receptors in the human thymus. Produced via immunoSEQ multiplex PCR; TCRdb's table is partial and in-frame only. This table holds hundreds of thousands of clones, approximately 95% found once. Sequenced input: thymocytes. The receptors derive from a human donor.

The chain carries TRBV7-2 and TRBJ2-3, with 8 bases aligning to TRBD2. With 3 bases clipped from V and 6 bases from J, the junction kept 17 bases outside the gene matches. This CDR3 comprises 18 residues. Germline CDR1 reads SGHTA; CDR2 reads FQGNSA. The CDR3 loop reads CASSLLRETGGVADTQYF. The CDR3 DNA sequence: TGTGCCAGCAGCTTGCTCCGAGAGACGGGAGGGGTAGCGGATACGCAGTATTTT.

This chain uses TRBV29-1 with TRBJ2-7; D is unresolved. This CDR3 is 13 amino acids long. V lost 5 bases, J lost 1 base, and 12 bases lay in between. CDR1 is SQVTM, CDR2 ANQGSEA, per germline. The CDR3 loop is CSVPAAGSYEQYF. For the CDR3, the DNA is TGCAGCGTTCCTGCGGCAGGATCCTACGAGCAGTACTTC.

The CDR3 bases are TGTGCCATCAGCTTGGACAGATCGGGCACTGAAGCTTTCTTT. Encoded protein: CAISLDRSGTEAFF. This chain joins TRBV10-3 and TRBJ1-1; tentatively, D is TRBD1 (6 bases). This CDR3 contains 14 residues. V lost 6 bases, J lost 4 bases, and 15 bases lay in between. CDR1 is ENHRY and CDR2 is SYGVKD in the germline V gene.

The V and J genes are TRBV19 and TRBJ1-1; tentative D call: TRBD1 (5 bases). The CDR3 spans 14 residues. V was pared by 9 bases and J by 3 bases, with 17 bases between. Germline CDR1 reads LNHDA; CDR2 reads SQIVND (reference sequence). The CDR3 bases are TGTGCCAGACCGGGACTCCTAGGGGACACTGAAGCTTTCTTT. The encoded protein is CARPGLLGDTEAFF.

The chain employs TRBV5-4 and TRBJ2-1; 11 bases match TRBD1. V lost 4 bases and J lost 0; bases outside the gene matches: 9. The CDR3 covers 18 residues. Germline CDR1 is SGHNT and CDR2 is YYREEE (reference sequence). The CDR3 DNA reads TGTGCCAGCAGCAAGGACAGGGGGCGCAGAGGCTCCTACAATGAGCAGTTCTTC. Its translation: CASSKDRGRRGSYNEQFF.

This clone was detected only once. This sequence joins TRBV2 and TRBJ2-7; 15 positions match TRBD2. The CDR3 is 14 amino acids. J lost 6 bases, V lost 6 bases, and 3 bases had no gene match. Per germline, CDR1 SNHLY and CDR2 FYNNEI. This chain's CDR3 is CASREGLAGGEQYF. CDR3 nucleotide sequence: TGTGCCAGCAGGGAGGGACTAGCGGGAGGCGAGCAGTACTTC. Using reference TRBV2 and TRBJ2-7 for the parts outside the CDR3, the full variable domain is EPEVTQTPSHQVTQMGQEVILRCVPISNHLYFYWYRQILGQKVEFLVSFYNNEISEKSEIFDDQFSVERPDGSNFTLKIRSTKLEDSAMYFCASREGLAGGEQYFGPGTRLTVT.

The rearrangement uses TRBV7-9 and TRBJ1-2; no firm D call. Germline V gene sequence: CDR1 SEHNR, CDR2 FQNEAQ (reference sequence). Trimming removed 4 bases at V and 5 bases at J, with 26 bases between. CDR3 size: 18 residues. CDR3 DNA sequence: TGTGCCAGCAGCTCGATCCCCCGGGCCGGCCCGACGGAATATGGCTACACCTTC. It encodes CASSSIPRAGPTEYGYTF.

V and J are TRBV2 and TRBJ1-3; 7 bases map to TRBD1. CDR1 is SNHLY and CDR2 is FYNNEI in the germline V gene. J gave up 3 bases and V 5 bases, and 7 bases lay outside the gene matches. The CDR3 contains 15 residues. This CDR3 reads CASSRPGTDGNTIYF. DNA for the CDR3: TGTGCCAGCAGTCGCCCCGGGACAGATGGAAACACCATATATTTT.

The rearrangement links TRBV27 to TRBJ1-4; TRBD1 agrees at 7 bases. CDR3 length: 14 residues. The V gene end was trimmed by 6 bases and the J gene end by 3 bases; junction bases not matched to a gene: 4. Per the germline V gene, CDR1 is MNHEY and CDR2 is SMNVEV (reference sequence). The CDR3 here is CASSDRDPNEKLFF. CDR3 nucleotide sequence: TGTGCCAGCAGCGACAGGGATCCTAATGAAAAACTGTTTTTT.

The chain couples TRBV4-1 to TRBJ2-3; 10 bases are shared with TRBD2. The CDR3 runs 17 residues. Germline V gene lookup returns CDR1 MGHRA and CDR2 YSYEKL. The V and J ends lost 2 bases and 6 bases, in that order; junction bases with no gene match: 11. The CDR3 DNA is TGCGCCAGCAGCCAAACCTCGGGACTAGCGTTTATTGATACGCAGTATTTT. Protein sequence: CASSQTSGLAFIDTQYF.

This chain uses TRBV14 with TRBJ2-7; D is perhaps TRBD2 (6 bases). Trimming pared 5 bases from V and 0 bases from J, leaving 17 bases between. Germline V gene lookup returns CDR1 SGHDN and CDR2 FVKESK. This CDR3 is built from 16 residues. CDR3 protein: CASSSTGLLISYEQYF. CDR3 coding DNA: TGTGCCAGCAGCTCTACGGGACTCCTGATCTCCTACGAGCAGTACTTC.

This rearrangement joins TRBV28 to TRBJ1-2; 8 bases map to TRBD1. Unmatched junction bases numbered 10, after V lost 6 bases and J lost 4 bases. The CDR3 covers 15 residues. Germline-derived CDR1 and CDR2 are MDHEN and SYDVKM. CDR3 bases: TGTGCCAGCAGCCCAGTTCCGGGACAGGCCTATGGCTACACCTTC. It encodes CASSPVPGQAYGYTF.

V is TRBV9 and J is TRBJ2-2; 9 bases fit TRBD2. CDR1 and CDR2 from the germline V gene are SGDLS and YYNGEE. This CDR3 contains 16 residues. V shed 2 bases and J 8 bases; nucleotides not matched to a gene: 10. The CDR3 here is CASSVSAGGSKGELFF. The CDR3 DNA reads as TGTGCCAGCAGCGTCAGCGCGGGAGGGTCTAAAGGGGAGCTGTTTTTT.

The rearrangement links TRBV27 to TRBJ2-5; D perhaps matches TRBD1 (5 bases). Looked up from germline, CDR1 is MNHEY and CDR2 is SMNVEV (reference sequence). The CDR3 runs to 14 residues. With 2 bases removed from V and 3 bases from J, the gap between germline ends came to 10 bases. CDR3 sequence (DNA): TGTGCCAGCAGTTTAGTGGGCAGGGAAGAGACCCAGTACTTC. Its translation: CASSLVGREETQYF.

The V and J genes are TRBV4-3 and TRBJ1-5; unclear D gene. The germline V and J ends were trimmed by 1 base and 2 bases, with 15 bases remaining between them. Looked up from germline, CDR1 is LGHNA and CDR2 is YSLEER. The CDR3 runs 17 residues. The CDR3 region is CASSQVWGVGGNQPQHF. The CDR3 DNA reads TGCGCCAGCAGCCAAGTGTGGGGAGTTGGGGGCAATCAGCCCCAGCATTTT.

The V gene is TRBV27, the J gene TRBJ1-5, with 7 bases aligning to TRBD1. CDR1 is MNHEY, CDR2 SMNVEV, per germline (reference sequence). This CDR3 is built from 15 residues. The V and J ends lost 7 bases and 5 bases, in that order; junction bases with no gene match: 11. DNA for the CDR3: TGTGCCAGCACAGACAGGGCGGGGGGTGATCAGCCCCAGCATTTT. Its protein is CASTDRAGGDQPQHF.

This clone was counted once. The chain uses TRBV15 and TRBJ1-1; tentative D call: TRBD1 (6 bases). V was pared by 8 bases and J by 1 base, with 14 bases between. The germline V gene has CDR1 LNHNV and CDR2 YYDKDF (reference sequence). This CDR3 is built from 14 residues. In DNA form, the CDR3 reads TGTGCCACCCTTTCCGGGACACCGAACACTGAAGCTTTCTTT. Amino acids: CATLSGTPNTEAFF. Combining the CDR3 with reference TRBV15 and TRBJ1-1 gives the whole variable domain DAMVIQNPRYQVTQFGKPVTLSCSQTLNHNVMYWYQQKSSQAPKLLFHYYDKDFNNEADTPDNFQSRRPNTSFCFLDIRSPGLGDTAMYLCATLSGTPNTEAFFGQGTRLTVV.

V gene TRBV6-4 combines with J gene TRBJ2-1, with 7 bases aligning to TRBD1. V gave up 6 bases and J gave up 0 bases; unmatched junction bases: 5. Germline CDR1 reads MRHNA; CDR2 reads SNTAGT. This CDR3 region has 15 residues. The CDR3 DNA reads TGTGCCAGCAGCCCCCGGGACAGCTCCTACAATGAGCAGTTCTTC. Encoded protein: CASSPRDSSYNEQFF.

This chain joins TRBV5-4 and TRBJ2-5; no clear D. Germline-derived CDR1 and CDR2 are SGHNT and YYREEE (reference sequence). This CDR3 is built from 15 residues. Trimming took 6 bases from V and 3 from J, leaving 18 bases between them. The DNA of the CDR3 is TGTGCCAGCACCATTATTTTGGGAAGCGAAGAGACCCAGTACTTC. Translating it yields CASTIILGSEETQYF.

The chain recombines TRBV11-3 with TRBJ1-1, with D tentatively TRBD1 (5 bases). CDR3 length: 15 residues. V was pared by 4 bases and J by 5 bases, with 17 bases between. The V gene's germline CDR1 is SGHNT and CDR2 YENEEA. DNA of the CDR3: TGTGCCAGCAGCTCTGGGGCAGCTCGGGGTACTGAAGCTTTCTTT. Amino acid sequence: CASSSGAARGTEAFF.

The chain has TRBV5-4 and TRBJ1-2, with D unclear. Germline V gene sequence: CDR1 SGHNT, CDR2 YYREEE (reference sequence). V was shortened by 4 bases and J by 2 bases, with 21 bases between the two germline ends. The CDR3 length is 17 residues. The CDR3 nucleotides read TGTGCCAGCAGCCCCAAGAAGCCCGGGATGAAAAACTATGGCTACACCTTC. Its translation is CASSPKKPGMKNYGYTF.

CDR3 coding DNA: TGTGCCTGGAGTGTAACCCAGACAGGGGGCCTGGGCACTGAAGCTTTCTTT. As protein: CAWSVTQTGGLGTEAFF. This sequence joins TRBV30 and TRBJ1-1; 10 nucleotides agree with TRBD1. CDR1 and CDR2 from the germline V gene are GTSNPN and SVGIG (reference sequence). Trimming removed 0 bases from V and 4 bases from J; junction bases left unmatched: 11. CDR3 length equals 17 residues.

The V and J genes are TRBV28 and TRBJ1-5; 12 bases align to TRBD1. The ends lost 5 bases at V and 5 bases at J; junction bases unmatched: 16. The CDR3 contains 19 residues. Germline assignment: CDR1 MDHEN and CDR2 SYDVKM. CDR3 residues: CASSSRDRGQTSHDQPQHF. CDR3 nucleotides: TGTGCCAGCAGTAGCCGGGACAGGGGGCAAACGTCCCACGATCAGCCCCAGCATTTT.

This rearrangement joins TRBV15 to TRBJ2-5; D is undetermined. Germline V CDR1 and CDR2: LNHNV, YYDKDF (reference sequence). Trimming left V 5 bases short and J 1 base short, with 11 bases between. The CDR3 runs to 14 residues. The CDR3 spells CATSATQVQETQYF. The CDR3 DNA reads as TGTGCCACCAGCGCCACTCAGGTCCAAGAGACCCAGTACTTC.

The CDR3 DNA is TGTGCCAGCAGTCCAGGGGGAGGGAGCACAGATACGCAGTATTTT. Its protein is CASSPGGGSTDTQYF. The chain employs TRBV6-1 and TRBJ2-3; D possibly uses TRBD1 or TRBD2 (7 bases each). This CDR3 has 15 amino acids. Germline V CDR1 and CDR2: MNHNS, SASEGT. V dropped 5 bases and J dropped 0 bases, with 12 bases sitting between them.

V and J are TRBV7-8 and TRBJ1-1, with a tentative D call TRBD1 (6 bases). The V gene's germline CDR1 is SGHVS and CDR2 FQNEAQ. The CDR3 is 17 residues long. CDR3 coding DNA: TGTGCAGGGTCGGCGCAGCCGGGGGGCAGCTGGAACACTGAAGCTTTCTTT. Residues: CAGSAQPGGSWNTEAFF.